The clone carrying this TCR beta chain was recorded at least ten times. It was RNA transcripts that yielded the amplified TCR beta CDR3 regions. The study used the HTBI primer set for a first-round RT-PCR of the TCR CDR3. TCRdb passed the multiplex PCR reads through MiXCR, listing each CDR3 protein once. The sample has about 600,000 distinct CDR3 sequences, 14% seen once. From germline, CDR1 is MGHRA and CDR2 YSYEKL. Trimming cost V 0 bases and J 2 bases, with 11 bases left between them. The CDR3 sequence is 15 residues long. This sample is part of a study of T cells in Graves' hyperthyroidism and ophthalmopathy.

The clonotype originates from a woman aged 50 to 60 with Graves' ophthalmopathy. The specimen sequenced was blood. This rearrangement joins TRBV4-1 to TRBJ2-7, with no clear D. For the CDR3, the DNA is TGCGCCAGCAGCCAAGAAACTGCGGTCCCCTACGAGCAGTACTTC. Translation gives CASSQETAVPYEQYF.